This TCR beta chain was captured by sequencing in a study of cytomegalovirus exposure and HLA in healthy donors. PCR was performed using 60 Vbeta and 13 Jbeta primers. Data came from immunoSEQ multiplex PCR; TCRdb stores just in-frame clones and leaves some out. The sample includes 240,000 or so clones, 82% of them seen just once. The CDR3 spans 14 residues. V lost 5 bases and J lost 11, with 18 bases in between. CDR1 is SGHNT, CDR2 YENEEA, per germline. The sample comprised PBMCs. This TCR was sampled from a woman aged 40 to 49 in good health and CMV-seropositive. This sequence joins TRBV11-3 and TRBJ1-4, with D hard to call. Here the CDR3 DNA reads TGTGCCAGCAGCCGGTCCCGGGCCGCGGGGAAACTGTTTTTT. Protein sequence: CASSRSRAAGKLFF.